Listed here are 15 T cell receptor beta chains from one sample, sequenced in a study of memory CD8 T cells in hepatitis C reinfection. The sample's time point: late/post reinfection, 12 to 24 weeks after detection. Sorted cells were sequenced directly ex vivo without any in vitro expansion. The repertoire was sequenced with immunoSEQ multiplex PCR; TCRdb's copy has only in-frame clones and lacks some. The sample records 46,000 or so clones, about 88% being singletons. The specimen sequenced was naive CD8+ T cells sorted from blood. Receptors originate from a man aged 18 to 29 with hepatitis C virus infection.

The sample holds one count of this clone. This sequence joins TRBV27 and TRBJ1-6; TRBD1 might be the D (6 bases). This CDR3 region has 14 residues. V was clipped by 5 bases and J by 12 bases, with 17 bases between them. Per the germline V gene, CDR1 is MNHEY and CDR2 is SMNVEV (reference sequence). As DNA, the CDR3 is TGTGCCAGCAGTGGAACAGGGACGTTGGGACCCCTCCACTTT. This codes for CASSGTGTLGPLHF.

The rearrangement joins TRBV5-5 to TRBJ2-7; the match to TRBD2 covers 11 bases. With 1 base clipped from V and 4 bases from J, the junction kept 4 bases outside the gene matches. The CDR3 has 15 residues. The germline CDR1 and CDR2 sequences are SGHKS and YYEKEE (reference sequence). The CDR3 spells CASSLLPSGRYEQYF. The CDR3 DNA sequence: TGTGCCAGCAGCTTGCTACCTAGCGGGAGGTACGAGCAGTACTTC.

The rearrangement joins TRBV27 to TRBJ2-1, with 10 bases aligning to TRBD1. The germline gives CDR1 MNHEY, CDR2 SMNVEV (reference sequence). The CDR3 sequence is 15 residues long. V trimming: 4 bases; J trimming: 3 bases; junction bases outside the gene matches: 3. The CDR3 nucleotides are TGTGCCAGCAGTTGGGGACAGGGGCTCTACAATGAGCAGTTCTTC. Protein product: CASSWGQGLYNEQFF.

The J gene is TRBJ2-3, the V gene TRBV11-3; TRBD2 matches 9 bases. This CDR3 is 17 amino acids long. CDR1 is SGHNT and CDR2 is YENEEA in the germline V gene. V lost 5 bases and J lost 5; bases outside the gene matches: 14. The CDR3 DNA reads TGTGCCAGCAGCCACCGTCAAGCGGGGGGCCCATTAGATACGCAGTATTTT. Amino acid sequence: CASSHRQAGGPLDTQYF.

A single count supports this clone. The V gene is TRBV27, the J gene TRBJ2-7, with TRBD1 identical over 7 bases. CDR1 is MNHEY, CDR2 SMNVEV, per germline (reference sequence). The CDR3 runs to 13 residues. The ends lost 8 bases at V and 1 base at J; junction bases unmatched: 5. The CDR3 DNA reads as TGTGCCAGCGCCCTGACAGGGTCCTACGAGCAGTACGTC. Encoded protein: CASALTGSYEQYV.

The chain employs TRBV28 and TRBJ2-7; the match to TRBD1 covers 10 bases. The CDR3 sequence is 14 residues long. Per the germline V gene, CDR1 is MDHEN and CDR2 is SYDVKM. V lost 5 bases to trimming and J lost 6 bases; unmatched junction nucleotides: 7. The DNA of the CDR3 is TGTGCCAGCAGTGACCCGGGACAGGGGCCCGAGCAGTACTTC. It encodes CASSDPGQGPEQYF.

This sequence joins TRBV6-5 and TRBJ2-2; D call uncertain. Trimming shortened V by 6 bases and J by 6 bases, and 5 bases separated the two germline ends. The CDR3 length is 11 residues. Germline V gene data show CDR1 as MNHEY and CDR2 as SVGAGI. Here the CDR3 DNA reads TGTGCCAGCAGCCAGGCCGGGGAGCTGTTTTTT. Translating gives CASSQAGELFF.

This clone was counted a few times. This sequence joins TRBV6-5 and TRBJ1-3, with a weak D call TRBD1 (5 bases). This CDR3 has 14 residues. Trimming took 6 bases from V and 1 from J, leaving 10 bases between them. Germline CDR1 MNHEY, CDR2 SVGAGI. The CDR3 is CASSHKGSGNTIYF. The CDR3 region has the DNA TGTGCCAGCAGCCACAAGGGGTCTGGAAACACCATATATTTT.

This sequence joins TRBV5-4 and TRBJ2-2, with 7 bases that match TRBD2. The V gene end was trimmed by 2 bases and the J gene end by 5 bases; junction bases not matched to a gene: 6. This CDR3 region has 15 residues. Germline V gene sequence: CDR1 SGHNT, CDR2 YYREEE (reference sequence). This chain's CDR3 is CASSFSSGLTGELFF. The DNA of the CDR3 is TGTGCCAGCAGCTTTTCTAGCGGTCTTACCGGGGAGCTGTTTTTT.

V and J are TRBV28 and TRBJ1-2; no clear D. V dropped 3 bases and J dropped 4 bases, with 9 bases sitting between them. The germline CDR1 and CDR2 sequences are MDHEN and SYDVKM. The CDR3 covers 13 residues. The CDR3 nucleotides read TGTGCCAGCAGTTTCGGACTGCCCTATGGCTACACCTTC. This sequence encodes CASSFGLPYGYTF.

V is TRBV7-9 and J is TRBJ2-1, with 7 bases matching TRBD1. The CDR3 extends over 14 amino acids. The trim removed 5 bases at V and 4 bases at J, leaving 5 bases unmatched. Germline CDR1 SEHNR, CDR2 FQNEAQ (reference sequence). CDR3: CASSRPTGYNEQFF. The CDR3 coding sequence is TGTGCCAGCAGCCGCCCGACAGGGTACAATGAGCAGTTCTTC.

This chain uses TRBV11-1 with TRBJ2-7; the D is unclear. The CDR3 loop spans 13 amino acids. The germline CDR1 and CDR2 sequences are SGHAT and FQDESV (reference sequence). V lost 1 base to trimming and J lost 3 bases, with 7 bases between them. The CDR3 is CASSLVGGYEQYF. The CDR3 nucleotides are TGTGCCAGCAGCTTAGTAGGCGGCTACGAGCAGTACTTC. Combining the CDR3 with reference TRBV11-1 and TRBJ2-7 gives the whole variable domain EAEVAQSPRYKITEKSQAVAFWCDPISGHATLYWYRQILGQGPELLVQFQDESVVDDSQLPKDRFSAERLKGVDSTLKIQPAELGDSAMYLCASSLVGGYEQYFGPGTRLTVT.

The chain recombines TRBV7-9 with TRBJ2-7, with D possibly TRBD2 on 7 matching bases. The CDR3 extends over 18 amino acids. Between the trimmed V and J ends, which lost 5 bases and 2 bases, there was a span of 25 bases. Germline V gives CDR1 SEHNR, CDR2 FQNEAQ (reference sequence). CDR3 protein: CASSVGGDTGGGPYEQYV. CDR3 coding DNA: TGTGCCAGCAGCGTAGGGGGGGACACGGGGGGAGGTCCCTACGAGCAGTACGTC.

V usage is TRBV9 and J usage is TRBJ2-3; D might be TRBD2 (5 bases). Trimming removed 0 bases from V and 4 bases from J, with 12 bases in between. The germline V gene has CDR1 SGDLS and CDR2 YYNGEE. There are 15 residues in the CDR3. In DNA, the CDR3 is TGTGCCAGCAGCGTAGATGGACTGGACGCAGATACGCAGTATTTT. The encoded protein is CASSVDGLDADTQYF.

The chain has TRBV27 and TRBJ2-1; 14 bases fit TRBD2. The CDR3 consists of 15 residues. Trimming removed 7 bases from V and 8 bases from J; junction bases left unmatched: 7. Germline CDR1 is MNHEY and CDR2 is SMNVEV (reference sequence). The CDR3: CASTTGLAGADEQFF. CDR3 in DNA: TGTGCCAGCACCACGGGACTAGCGGGAGCTGATGAGCAGTTCTTC.